Listed here are 5 T cell receptor beta chains from one sample, sequenced in a study of cytomegalovirus exposure and HLA in healthy donors (dated by TCRdb to 2015 to 2018). The protocol used for the library was the immunoSEQ multiplex PCR assay. The multiplex PCR relied on a mix of 60 forward primers for TCR Vbeta segments and 13 reverse primers for TCR Jbeta segments. The clones in this table, taken by TCRdb from immuneACCESS, are in-frame only. Not every clone is retained; where verified, under half of the shortfall comes from an unresolved V gene, and the cause of the rest is unknown. For this sample there are about 180,000 clones; around three quarters appear just once. Roughly 0.76% of the sample lies in the top ten. Sequencing was performed on PBMCs. The origin of the receptors is a woman between 35 and 50 years old in good health and CMV-seronegative.

This clone has only a few counts. The rearrangement joins TRBV6-5 to TRBJ1-1; D call uncertain. The V and J ends lost 6 bases and 1 base respectively, with 12 bases between them. The CDR3 has 14 residues. Germline V gene lookup returns CDR1 MNHEY and CDR2 SVGAGI. The CDR3 bases are TGTGCCAGCAGAGAATGGGCGGGGAACACTGAAGCTTTCTTT. Residues: CASREWAGNTEAFF.

The CDR3 bases are TGTGCCAGCAGTTTTGAAGGCAGGGGTTCGACAGATACGCAGTATTTT. It yields the protein CASSFEGRGSTDTQYF. The V and J genes are TRBV28 and TRBJ2-3, with TRBD1 as a possible D gene (6 bases). Germline V gene lookup returns CDR1 MDHEN and CDR2 SYDVKM. Trimming took 3 bases from V and 3 from J, leaving 16 bases between them. The CDR3 runs 16 residues.

V usage is TRBV6-5 and J usage is TRBJ2-2, with D possibly TRBD1 on 6 matching bases. Germline V gene data show CDR1 as MNHEY and CDR2 as SVGAGI. The CDR3 is 15 amino acids. The V end lost 6 bases, the J end lost 7 bases, and 18 bases lay between the germline ends. The CDR3 sequence is CASRISPGAIGELFF. CDR3 sequence (DNA): TGTGCCAGCAGAATCAGCCCAGGGGCAATCGGGGAGCTGTTTTTT.

This chain connects TRBV2 to TRBJ2-1; 8 bases are a match to TRBD1. Losses at the gene ends were 3 bases for V and 2 bases for J; bases not matched to a gene: 6. The CDR3 covers 16 residues. Germline V gene sequence: CDR1 SNHLY, CDR2 FYNNEI. CDR3 DNA: TGTGCCAGCAGTGAGGTGCAGGGGGCGACCTACAATGAGCAGTTCTTC. Its protein product is CASSEVQGATYNEQFF.

The gene calls are TRBV6-5 and TRBJ2-3; TRBD1 might be the D (6 bases). CDR3 size: 13 residues. Trimming took off 7 bases at V and 4 bases at J, with 12 bases between the two ends. The V gene's germline CDR1 is MNHEY and CDR2 SVGAGI. CDR3 sequence (DNA): TGTGCCAGCACCAGGGGTGAATCAGATACGCAGTATTTT. Translation gives CASTRGESDTQYF.